This entry describes one TCR beta chain. The data were taken from a study of blood T cell repertoires in COVID-19. Seattle patients were enrolled during active infection and followed longitudinally. Libraries were prepared by immunoSEQ multiplex PCR; TCRdb keeps only in-frame clonotypes and omits some of them. Of hundreds of thousands of clones listed, roughly 90% are singletons. Germline assignment: CDR1 SNHLY and CDR2 FYNNEI. V was clipped by 7 bases and J by 4 bases, with 15 bases between them. CDR3 length: 14 residues. The chain joins TRBV2 to TRBJ2-3; D not resolved. The sequence derives from a woman in her 30s with COVID-19, enrolled during active disease. Sequenced: peripheral blood. CDR3 in DNA: TGTGCCAGCATGCTTCAGTCGTTCGCAGATACGCAGTATTTT. Encoded protein: CASMLQSFADTQYF.